This T cell receptor (beta chain) was sequenced for a study of blood T cell repertoires in COVID-19. Measured with immunoSEQ multiplex PCR; TCRdb has only the in-frame clones, and not every one. The profile shows over 120,000 clones, 80% to 90% of them singletons. The CDR3 totals 16 residues. V lost 1 base and J lost 5; bases outside the gene matches: 7. The germline V gene encodes CDR1 SGHTA and CDR2 FQGNSA. This TCR was sampled from a man between 45 and 60 years old who had recovered from COVID-19. The V and J genes are TRBV7-2 and TRBJ2-3; 9 bases fit TRBD2. The sequenced sample consisted of PBMCs or T cells enriched from blood (not recorded which). DNA for the CDR3: TGTGCCAGCAGCTTAGGGGGTAGCGGGAGTCGAGATACGCAGTATTTT. Amino acids: CASSLGGSGSRDTQYF.